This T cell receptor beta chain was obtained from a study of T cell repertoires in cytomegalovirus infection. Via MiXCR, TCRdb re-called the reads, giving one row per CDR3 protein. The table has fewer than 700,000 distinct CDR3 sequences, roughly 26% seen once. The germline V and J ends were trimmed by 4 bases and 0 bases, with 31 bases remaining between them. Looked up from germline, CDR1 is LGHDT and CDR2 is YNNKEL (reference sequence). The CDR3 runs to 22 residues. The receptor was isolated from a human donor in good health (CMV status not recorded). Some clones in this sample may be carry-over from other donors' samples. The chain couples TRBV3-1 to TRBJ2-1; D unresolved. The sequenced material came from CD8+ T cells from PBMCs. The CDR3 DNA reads TGTGCCAGCAGCCCCCGTCCACTTGTGCGAGAGTTCCAAGCCGTCTCCTACAATGAGCAGTTCTTC. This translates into CASSPRPLVREFQAVSYNEQFF.